This T cell receptor (beta chain) was found in a study of shared clonotypes between healthy human individuals. Sequenced by immunoSEQ multiplex PCR; TCRdb stores in-frame clones only, minus some. The sample carries around 700,000 clones, under 80% recorded once. The V gene lost 3 bases and the J gene lost 5 bases, with 8 bases spanning the gap. The germline CDR1 and CDR2 sequences are SGHAT and FQNNGV. CDR3 length: 12 amino acids. The TCR sequence derives from a woman aged 25 to 45 in good health. This chain joins TRBV11-2 and TRBJ2-7; D remains unclear. Sequences were obtained from memory CD4+ T cells sorted from blood. Subset in this sample: CD45RA-negative fraction. The CDR3 nucleotides read TGTGCCAGCAGCTTGGCCGCCAACGAGCAGTACTTC. It yields the protein CASSLAANEQYF.